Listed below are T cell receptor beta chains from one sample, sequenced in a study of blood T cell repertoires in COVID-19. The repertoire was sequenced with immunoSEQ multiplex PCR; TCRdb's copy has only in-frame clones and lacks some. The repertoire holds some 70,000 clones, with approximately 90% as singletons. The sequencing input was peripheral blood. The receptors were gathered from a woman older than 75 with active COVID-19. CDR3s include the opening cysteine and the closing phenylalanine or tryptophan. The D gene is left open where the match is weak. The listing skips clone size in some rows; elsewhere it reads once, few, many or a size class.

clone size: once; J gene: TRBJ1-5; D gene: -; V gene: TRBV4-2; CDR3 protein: CASSPSGSSNQPQHF; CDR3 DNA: TGTGCCAGCAGCCCCAGTGGTTCGAGCAATCAGCCCCAGCATTTT
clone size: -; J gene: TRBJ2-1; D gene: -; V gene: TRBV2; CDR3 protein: CASSVGPTTQFF; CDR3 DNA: TGTGCCAGCAGTGTCGGGCCGACTACGCAGTTCTTC
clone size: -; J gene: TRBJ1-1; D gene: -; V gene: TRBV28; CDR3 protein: CASNNLITEAFF; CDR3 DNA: TGTGCCAGCAATAATTTAATCACTGAAGCTTTCTTT
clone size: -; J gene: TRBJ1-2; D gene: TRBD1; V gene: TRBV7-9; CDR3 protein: CASSPPGGGQNYGYTF; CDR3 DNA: TGTGCCAGCAGCCCCCCCGGAGGGGGACAGAACTATGGCTACACCTTC
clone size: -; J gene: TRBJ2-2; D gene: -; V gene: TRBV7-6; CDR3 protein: CASSFEAGTGELFF; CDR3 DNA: TGTGCCAGCAGCTTTGAAGCGGGCACCGGGGAGCTGTTTTTT
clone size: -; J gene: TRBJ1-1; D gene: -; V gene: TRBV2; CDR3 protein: CASNRETEAFF; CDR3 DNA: TGTGCCAGCAACAGGGAGACTGAAGCTTTCTTT
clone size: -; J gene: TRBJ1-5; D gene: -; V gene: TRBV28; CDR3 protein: CASSFDRLNQPQHF; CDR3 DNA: TGTGCCAGCAGTTTCGACAGGCTCAATCAGCCCCAGCATTTT
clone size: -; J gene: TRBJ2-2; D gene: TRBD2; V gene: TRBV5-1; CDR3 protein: CASSWDSGTSRNPRELFF; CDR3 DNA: TGCGCCAGCAGCTGGGACTCCGGGACTAGCAGGAACCCCAGGGAGCTGTTTTTT
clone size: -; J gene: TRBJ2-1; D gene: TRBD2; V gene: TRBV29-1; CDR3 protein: CSALAGAPAGEQFF; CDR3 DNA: TGCAGCGCTTTAGCGGGAGCGCCGGCGGGTGAGCAGTTCTTC
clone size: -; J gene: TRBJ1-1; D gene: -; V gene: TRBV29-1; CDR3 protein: CSVVRTEAFF; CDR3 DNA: TGCAGCGTCGTGAGAACTGAAGCTTTCTTT
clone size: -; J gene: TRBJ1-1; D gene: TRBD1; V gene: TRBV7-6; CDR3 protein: CASSSDRPLNTEAFF; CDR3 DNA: TGTGCCAGCAGTTCGGACAGGCCTCTGAACACTGAAGCTTTCTTT
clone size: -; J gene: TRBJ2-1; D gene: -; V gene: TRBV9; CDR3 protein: CASSVVGSGSEQFF; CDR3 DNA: TGTGCCAGCAGCGTAGTTGGTAGCGGAAGCGAGCAGTTCTTC
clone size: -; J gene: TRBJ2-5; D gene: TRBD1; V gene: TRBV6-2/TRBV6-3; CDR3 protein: CASIPGQWFRAQYF; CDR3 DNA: TGTGCCAGCATCCCGGGACAGTGGTTTAGGGCCCAGTACTTC
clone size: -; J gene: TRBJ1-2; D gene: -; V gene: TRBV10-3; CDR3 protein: CAISDRNYGYTF; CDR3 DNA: TGTGCCATCAGTGATCGTAACTATGGCTACACCTTC
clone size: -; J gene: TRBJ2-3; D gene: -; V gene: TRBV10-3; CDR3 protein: CATSTPGKTDTQYF; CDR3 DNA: TGTGCCACCTCGACCCCAGGAAAAACAGATACGCAGTATTTT
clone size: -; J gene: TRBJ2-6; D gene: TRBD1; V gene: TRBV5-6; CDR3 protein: CASSPDRAGANVLTF; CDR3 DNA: TGTGCCAGCAGTCCAGACAGGGCTGGGGCCAACGTCCTGACTTTC
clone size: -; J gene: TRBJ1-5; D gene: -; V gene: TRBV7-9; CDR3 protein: CASSRGAWGNQPQHF; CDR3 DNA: TGTGCCAGCAGCCGTGGGGCTTGGGGCAATCAGCCCCAGCATTTT
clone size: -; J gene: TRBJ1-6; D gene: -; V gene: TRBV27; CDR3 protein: CASSPTRGHLGRRSPLHF; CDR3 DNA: TGTGCCAGCAGCCCGACAAGGGGACATTTGGGACGCCGTTCACCCCTCCACTTT
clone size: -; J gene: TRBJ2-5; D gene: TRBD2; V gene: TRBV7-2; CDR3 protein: CASSLPAGNQETQYF; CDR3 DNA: TGTGCCAGCAGCTTACCAGCGGGAAACCAAGAGACCCAGTACTTC
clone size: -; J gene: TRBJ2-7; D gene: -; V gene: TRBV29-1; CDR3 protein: CSVARFGESQYF; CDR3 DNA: TGCAGCGTTGCCCGTTTCGGGGAGTCGCAGTACTTC
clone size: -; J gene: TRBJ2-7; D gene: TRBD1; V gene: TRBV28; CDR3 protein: CASEGAGFEQYF; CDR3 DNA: TGTGCCAGTGAGGGGGCTGGGTTCGAGCAGTACTTC
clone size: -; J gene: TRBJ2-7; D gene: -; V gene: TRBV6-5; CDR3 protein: CASSYSGRGPPYF; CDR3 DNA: TGTGCCAGCAGTTACTCGGGCAGGGGCCCCCCATACTTC
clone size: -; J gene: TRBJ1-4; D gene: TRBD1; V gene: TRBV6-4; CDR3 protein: CASSPGTGVHEKLFF; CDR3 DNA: TGTGCCAGCAGTCCCGGGACAGGGGTACATGAAAAACTGTTTTTT
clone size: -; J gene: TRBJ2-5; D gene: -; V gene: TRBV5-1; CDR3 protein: CASSLSPVAGETQYF; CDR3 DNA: TGCGCCAGCAGCTTGAGCCCGGTCGCCGGGGAGACCCAGTACTTC
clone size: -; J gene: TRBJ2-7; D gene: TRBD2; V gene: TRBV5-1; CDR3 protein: CASSPNSGSTYEQYF; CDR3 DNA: TGCGCCAGCAGCCCGAATAGCGGGTCTACCTACGAGCAGTACTTC
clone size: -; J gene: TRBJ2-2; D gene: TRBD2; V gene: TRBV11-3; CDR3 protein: CASSATSGGGELFF; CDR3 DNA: TGTGCCAGCAGCGCGACTAGCGGAGGCGGGGAGCTGTTTTTT
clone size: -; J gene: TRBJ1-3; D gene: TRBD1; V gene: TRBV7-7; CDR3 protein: CASSPGQGVNTIYF; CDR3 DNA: TGTGCTAGCAGCCCTGGACAGGGTGTAAACACCATATATTTT
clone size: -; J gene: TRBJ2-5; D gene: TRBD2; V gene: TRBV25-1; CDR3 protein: CASSEGGSGSHETQYF; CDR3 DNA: TGTGCCAGCAGTGAGGGGGGTAGCGGGAGTCATGAGACCCAGTACTTC
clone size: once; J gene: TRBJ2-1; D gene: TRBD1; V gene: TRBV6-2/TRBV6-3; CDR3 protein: CASSPGQGLYNEQFF; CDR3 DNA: TGTGCCAGCAGTCCGGGACAGGGATTATACAATGAGCAGTTCTTC
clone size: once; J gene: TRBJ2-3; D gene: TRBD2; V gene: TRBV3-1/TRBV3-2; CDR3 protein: CASRVGGGTDTQYF; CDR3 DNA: TGTGCCAGCAGGGTGGGAGGGGGCACAGATACGCAGTATTTT
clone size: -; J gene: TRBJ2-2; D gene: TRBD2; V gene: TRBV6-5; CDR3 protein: CASNRLAGTGELFF; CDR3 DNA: TGTGCCAGCAATCGACTAGCGGGGACCGGGGAGCTGTTTTTT
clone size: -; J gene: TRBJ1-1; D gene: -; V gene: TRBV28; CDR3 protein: CASSRGGRTEAFF; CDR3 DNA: TGTGCCAGCAGTCGCGGGGGCCGCACTGAAGCTTTCTTT
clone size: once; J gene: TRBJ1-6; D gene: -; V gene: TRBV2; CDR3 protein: CASSVTNSPLHF; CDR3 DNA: TGTGCCAGCAGTGTGACAAATTCACCCCTCCACTTT
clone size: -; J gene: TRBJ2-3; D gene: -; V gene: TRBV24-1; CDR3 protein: CATSDPARASGYSTDTQYF; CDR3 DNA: TGTGCCACCAGTGACCCCGCCCGTGCAAGCGGCTATAGCACAGATACGCAGTATTTT
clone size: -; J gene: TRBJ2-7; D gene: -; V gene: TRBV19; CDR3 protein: CASKDSRFYEQYF; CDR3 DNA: TGTGCCAGTAAGGACAGCCGTTTCTACGAGCAGTACTTC
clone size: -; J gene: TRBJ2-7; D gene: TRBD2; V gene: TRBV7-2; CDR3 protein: CASSLKREASLAYEQYF; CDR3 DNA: TGTGCCAGCAGCTTGAAGCGGGAGGCCTCGTTGGCGTACGAGCAGTACTTC
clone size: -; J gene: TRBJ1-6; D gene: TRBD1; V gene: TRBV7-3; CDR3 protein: CASSTGQGGNSPLHF; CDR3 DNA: TGTGCCAGCAGCACAGGACAGGGGGGCAATTCACCCCTCCACTTT
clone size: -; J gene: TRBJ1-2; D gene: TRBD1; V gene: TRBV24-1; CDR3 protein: CATRDRAHGYTF; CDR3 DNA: TGTGCCACCAGAGACAGGGCCCATGGCTACACCTTC
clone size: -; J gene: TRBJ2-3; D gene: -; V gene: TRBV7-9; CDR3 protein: CASTLATSTDTQYF; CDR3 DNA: TGTGCCAGCACCCTAGCGACTAGCACAGATACGCAGTATTTT
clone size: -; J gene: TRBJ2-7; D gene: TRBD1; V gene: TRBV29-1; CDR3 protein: CSVIPTQGYEQYF; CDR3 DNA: TGCAGCGTGATCCCCACACAGGGGTACGAGCAGTACTTC
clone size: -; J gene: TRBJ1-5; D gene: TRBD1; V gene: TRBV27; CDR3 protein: CASSPDRGVGSTQPQHF; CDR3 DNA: TGTGCCAGCAGTCCGGACAGGGGGGTTGGTAGCACTCAGCCCCAGCATTTT
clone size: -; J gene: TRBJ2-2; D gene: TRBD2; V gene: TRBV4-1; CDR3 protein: CASSQDRGVTGELFF; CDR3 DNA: TGCGCCAGCAGCCAAGACCGGGGGGTAACCGGGGAGCTGTTTTTT
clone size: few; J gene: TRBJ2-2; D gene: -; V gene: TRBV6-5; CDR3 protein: CASSYEALFTGELFF; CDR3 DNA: TGTGCCAGCAGTTACGAGGCCCTCTTCACCGGGGAGCTGTTTTTT
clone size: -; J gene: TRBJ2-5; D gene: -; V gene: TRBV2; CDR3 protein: CASRSRTVNQYF; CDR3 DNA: TGTGCCAGCAGGTCCCGGACAGTAAACCAGTACTTC
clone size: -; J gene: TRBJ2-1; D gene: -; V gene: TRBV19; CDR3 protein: CASSPRERANNEQFF; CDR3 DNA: TGTGCCAGTAGTCCCCGTGAGCGGGCCAACAATGAGCAGTTCTTC
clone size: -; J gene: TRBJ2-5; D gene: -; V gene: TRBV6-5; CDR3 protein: CASSYRGQETQYF; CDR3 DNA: TGTGCCAGCAGTTACAGGGGACAAGAGACCCAGTACTTC
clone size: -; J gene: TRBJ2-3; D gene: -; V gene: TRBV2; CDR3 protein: CASREASGTDTQYF; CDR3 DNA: TGTGCCAGCAGGGAGGCTAGCGGCACAGATACGCAGTATTTT
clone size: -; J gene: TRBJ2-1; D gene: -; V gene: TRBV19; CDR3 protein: CASSPLRDKNVDEQFF; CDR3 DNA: TGTGCCAGTAGTCCCCTACGGGACAAGAATGTGGATGAGCAGTTCTTC
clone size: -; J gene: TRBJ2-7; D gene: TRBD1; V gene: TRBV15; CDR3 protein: CATSRDIGTGGNEQYF; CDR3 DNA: TGTGCCACCAGCAGAGATATTGGGACAGGGGGCAACGAGCAGTACTTC
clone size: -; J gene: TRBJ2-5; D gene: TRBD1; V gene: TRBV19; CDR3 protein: CASSIRDSQETQYF; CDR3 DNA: TGTGCCAGTAGTATCCGGGACAGCCAAGAGACCCAGTACTTC
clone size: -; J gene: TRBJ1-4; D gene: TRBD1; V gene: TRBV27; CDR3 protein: CASSRRDRATNEKLFF; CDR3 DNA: TGTGCCAGCAGTCGCCGGGACAGGGCAACTAATGAAAAACTGTTTTTT
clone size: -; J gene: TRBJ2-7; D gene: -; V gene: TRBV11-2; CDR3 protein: CASSPKQGSFSYEQYF; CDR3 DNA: TGTGCCAGCAGCCCTAAACAGGGTTCCTTCTCCTACGAGCAGTACTTC
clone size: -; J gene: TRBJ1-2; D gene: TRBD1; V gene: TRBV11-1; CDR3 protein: CASSLGDRGDGYTF; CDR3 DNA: TGTGCCAGCAGCTTAGGGGACAGGGGAGATGGCTACACCTTC
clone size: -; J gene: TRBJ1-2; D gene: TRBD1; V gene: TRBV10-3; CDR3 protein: CATHSTGESYGYTF; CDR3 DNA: TGTGCCACCCACTCTACAGGGGAGAGCTATGGCTACACCTTC
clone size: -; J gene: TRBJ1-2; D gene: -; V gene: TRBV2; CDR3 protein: CASRAWTLGQHNYGYTF; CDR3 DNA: TGTGCCAGCAGGGCTTGGACGTTGGGACAACATAACTATGGCTACACCTTC
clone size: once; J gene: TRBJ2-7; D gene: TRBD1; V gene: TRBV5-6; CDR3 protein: CASSLWADRGIEQYF; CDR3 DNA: TGTGCCAGCAGCTTGTGGGCGGACAGGGGGATCGAGCAGTACTTC